This entry is about one TCR beta chain. Its antigen is still unknown. Though nominally healthy at sampling, donors likely had unrecorded immune exposures. The source of the sample is a study of cytomegalovirus exposure and HLA in healthy donors. Findings of the study overall: Researchers catalogued over 150 TCR beta chains as cytomegalovirus-associated.

The CDR3 has 16 amino acids. From germline, CDR1 is SGHRS and CDR2 YFSETQ. With 60 Vbeta and 13 Jbeta primers, the PCR was carried out. Clones were sequenced by immunoSEQ multiplex PCR, and TCRdb holds only the in-frame ones, with some missing. This table has roughly 290,000 clones, 80% appearing once. The chain is built from TRBV5-1 and TRBJ2-5; TRBD2 matches at 7 bases. The tail of the sequence fits TRBJ2-7 better, so the J call may be wrong. The specimen sequenced was PBMCs. The clonotype originates from a girl aged 2 to 10 in good health and CMV-seronegative. The CDR3 sequence: CASSLDGLEGSYEQYF. The CDR3 DNA is TGCGCCAGCAGCTTGGACGGACTAGAAGGCTCCTACGAGCAGTACTTC.